The clone carrying this T cell receptor (beta chain) was observed many times. What it binds is unknown. The data are from a study of CD8 T cells in ankylosing spondylitis. Broader study findings: Within ankylosing spondylitis blood, a TCR beta motif made up of eight or nine highly homologous variants appeared to be characteristic. Disease-associated clones were reportedly significantly overrepresented in matched ankylosing spondylitis synovial fluid.

One entry per CDR3 protein, called by TCRdb with MiXCR from the 5' RACE reads. The table lists around 480,000 distinct CDR3 sequences, over 15% of them singletons. Deletions cut 3 bases from V and 2 bases from J, with 15 bases between. This CDR3 comprises 15 residues. CDR1 and CDR2 (germline): SGHKS, YYEKEE (reference sequence). The J gene is TRBJ2-7, the V gene TRBV5-5; no firm D call. This receptor was obtained from a male donor with ankylosing spondylitis. Specimen: blood, either unsorted or a sorted T cell fraction (not recorded which). The CDR3 protein is CASSWGGAATYEQYF. DNA of the CDR3: TGTGCCAGCAGCTGGGGTGGAGCTGCCACCTACGAGCAGTACTTC.